The rows below give T cell receptor beta chains drawn from one sample of a study of blood T cell repertoires in COVID-19. Some clones are missing from TCRdb's copy, which holds only in-frame ones; the method was immunoSEQ multiplex PCR. The table records about 80,000 clones, 87% of them present only once. The sample was peripheral blood. These receptors all come from a young man with acute or convalescent COVID-19. Both conserved end residues are part of each CDR3. Each record gives: J gene, V gene, CDR3 protein.

TRBJ1-5,TRBV18,CASSPTENQPQHF
TRBJ2-1,TRBV11-3,CASSPQRERGEQFF
TRBJ2-7,TRBV7-9,CASSYAGTGDGEQYF
TRBJ2-2,TRBV9,CASSVGLAGETGELFF
TRBJ1-5,TRBV7-8,CASSLAWEFRTGENQPQHF
TRBJ2-3,TRBV9,CASSVAWTGGPADTQYF
TRBJ2-1,TRBV5-8,CASSFLATSYNEQFF
TRBJ1-2,TRBV19,CASRRQENYGYTF
TRBJ2-2,TRBV27,CASSLAGAGELFF
TRBJ2-7,TRBV5-1,CASSLSAGFIYEQYF
TRBJ2-7,TRBV6-5,CASSTPGGRGGEQYF
TRBJ1-3,TRBV7-8,CASSLTVLGGNTIYF
TRBJ1-4,TRBV6-5,CASSTTGSNEKLFF
TRBJ2-7,TRBV30,CAWSLGGTYEQYF
TRBJ1-1,TRBV24-1,CATSDFSGGTEAFF
TRBJ2-3,TRBV5-1,CASSFRTGGGDTQYF
TRBJ2-1,TRBV7-9,CASSVPRLAKKEGNEQFF
TRBJ2-2,TRBV4-1,CASSQQGSWTGELFF
TRBJ2-7,TRBV25-1,CASNGLAGDYEQYF
TRBJ2-1,TRBV29-1,CSVLTPGQPTEQFF
TRBJ2-7,TRBV7-6,CASSSHGYEQYF
TRBJ1-1,TRBV19,CASNPTGNTEAFF
TRBJ2-1,TRBV30,CAWSLVIGDRGFDEQFF
TRBJ2-7,TRBV10-3,CAIMGLASYEQYF
TRBJ2-1,TRBV5-1,CASSLDLAGGLGEQFF
TRBJ2-1,TRBV15,CATSSRLAKYNEQFF
TRBJ2-3,TRBV4-2,CASSQRGLAGDTQYF
TRBJ2-1,TRBV28,CASSPTTGLAGGKRFF
TRBJ2-1,TRBV12-3/TRBV12-4,CASSNRGEQFF
TRBJ2-3,TRBV7-3,CASSKGAPPREDTQYF
TRBJ2-5,TRBV7-9,CASSLSLAGGRETQYF
TRBJ2-2,TRBV28,CASSLRLHLVPGELFF
TRBJ2-1,TRBV19,CASMSGYYNEQFF
TRBJ1-6,TRBV7-3,CASSFTGLRSPLHF
TRBJ1-4,TRBV6-5,CASSYLRQGREKLFF
TRBJ1-5,TRBV6-5,CASSYRGGQPQHF
TRBJ1-3,TRBV29-1,CSVGSGDSGNTIYF
TRBJ2-5,TRBV9,CASSAQTGGRRETQYF
TRBJ1-3,TRBV6-5,CASSYTGGNSGNTIYF
TRBJ1-5,TRBV18,CASSPGGNQPQHF
TRBJ2-2,TRBV10-3,CASSPLNTGELFF
TRBJ1-4,TRBV3-1/TRBV3-2,CASSQEAGEGWFF